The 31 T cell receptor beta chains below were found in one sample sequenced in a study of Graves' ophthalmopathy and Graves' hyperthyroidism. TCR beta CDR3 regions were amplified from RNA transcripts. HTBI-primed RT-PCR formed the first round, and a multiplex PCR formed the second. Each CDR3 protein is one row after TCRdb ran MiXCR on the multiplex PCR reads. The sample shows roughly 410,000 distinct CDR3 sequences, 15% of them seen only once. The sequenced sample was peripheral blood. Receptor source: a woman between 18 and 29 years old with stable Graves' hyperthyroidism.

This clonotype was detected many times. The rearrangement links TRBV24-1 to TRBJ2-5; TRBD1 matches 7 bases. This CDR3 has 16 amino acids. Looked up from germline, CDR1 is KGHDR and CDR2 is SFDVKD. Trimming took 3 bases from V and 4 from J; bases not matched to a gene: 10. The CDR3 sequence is CATSDLQGESLETQYF. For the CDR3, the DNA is TGTGCCACCAGTGATCTCCAGGGGGAGTCGTTAGAGACCCAGTACTTC.

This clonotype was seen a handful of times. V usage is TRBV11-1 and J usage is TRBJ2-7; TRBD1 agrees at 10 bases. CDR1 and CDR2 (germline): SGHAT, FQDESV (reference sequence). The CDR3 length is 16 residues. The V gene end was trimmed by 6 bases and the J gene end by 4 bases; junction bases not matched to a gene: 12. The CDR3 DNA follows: TGTGCCAGCAGGGGGGGAACCGGGACAGGGGTGTACGAGCAGTACTTC. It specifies CASRGGTGTGVYEQYF.

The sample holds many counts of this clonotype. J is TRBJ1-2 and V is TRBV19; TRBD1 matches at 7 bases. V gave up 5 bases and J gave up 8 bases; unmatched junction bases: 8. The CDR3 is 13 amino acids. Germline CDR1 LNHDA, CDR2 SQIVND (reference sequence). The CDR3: CASSVTGTEGYTF. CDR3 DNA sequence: TGTGCCAGTAGTGTGACAGGGACGGAGGGCTACACCTTC.

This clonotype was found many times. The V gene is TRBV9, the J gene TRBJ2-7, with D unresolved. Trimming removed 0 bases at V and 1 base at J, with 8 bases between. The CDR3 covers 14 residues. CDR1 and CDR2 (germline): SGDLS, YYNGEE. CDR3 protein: CASSVEAISYEQYF. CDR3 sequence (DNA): TGTGCCAGCAGCGTAGAGGCGATATCCTACGAGCAGTACTTC.

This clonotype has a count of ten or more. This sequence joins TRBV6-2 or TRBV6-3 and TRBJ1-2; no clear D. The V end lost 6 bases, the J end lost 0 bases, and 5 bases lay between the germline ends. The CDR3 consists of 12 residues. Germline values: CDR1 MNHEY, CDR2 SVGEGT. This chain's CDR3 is CASRGPNYGYTF. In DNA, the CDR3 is TGTGCCAGCAGAGGTCCTAACTATGGCTACACCTTC.

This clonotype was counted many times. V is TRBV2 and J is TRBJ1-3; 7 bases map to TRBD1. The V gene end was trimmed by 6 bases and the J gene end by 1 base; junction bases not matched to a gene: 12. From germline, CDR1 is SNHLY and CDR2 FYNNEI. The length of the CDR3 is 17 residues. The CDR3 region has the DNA TGTGCCAGCAGGGGGATTAGGCAGGGGGGATCTGGAAACACCATATATTTT. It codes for CASRGIRQGGSGNTIYF.

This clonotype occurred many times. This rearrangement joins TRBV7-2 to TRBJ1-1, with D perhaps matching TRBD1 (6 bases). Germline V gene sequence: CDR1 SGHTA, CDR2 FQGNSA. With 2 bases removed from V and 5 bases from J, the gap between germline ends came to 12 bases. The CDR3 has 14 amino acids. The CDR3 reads CASSLFGGLTEAFF. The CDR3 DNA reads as TGTGCCAGCAGCTTATTCGGGGGCTTGACTGAAGCTTTCTTT.

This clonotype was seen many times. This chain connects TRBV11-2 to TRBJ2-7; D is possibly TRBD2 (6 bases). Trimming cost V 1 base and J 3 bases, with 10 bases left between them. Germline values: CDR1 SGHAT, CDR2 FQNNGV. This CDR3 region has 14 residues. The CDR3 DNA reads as TGTGCCAGCAGCTTAGCCGGGGGAGGCTACGAGCAGTACTTC. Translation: CASSLAGGGYEQYF.

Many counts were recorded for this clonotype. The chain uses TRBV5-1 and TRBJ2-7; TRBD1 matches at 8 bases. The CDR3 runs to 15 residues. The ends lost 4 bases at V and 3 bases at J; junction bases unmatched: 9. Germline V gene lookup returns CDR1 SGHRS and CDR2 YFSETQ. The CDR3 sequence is CASSLTGQVFYEQYF. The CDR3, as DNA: TGCGCCAGCAGCCTCACGGGACAGGTGTTCTACGAGCAGTACTTC.

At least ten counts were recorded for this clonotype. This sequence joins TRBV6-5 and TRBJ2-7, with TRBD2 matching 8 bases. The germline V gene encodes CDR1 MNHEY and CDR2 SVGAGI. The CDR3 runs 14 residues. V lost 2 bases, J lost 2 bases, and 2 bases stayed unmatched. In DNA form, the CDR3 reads TGTGCCAGCAGTTACATTAGCGGGACCTACGAGCAGTACTTC. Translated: CASSYISGTYEQYF.

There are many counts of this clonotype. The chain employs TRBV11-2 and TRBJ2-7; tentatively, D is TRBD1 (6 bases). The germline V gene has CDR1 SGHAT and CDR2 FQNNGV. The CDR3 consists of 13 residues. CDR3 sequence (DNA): TGTGCCAGCAGCTTTGCCACAGGGCGCGTCCTCTCCGTC. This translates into CASSFATGRVLSV.

CDR3 nucleotide sequence: TGTGCCAGCAGCTTATCCGGGACAGCCCTTAACTATGGCTACACCTTC. It is translated as CASSLSGTALNYGYTF. The V and J genes are TRBV11-2 and TRBJ1-2; 7 positions match TRBD1. Germline V gene lookup returns CDR1 SGHAT and CDR2 FQNNGV. This CDR3 has 16 residues. V dropped 2 bases and J dropped 1; count of bases not matched to a gene: 7.

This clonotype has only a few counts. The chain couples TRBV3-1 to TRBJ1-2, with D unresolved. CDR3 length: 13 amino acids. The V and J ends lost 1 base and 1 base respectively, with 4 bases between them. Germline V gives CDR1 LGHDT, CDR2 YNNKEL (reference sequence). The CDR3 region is CASSQALNYGYTF. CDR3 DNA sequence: TGTGCCAGCAGCCAAGCGCTTAACTATGGCTACACCTTC.

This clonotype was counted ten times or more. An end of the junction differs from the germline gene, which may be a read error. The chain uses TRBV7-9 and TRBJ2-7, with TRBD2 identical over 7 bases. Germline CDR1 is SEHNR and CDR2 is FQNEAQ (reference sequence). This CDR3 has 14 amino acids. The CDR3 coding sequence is TGTGCCAGCAGCCATGGGACTAACTCCGACGAGCAGTACTTC. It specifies CASSHGTNSDEQYF.

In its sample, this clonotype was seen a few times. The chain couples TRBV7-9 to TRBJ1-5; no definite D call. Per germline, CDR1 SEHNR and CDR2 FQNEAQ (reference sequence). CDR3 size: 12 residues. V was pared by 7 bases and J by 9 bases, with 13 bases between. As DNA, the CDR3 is TGTGCCAGCACCCTGGGTTCTGGGCCCCAGCATTTT. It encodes CASTLGSGPQHF.

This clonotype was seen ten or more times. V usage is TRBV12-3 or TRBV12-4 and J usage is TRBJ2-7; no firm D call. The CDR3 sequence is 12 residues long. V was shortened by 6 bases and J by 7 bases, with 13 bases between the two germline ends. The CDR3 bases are TGTGCCAGCAGCCGGCCACTGCGGGAGCAGTACTTC. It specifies CASSRPLREQYF.

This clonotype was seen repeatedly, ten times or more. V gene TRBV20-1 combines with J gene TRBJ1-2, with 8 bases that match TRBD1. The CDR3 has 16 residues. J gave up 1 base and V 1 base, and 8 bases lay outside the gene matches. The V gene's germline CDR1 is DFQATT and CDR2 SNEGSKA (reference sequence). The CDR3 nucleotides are TGCAGTGCTAGAGCCGGGACAGGCTCCGGTAACTATGGCTACACCTTC. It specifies CSARAGTGSGNYGYTF.

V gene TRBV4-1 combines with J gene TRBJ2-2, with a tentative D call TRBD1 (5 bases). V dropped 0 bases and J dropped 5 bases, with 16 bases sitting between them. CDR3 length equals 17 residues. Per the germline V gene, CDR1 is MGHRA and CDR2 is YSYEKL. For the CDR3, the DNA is TGCGCCAGCAGCCAAGACGTAAGGGGCGCATGGACCGGGGAGCTGTTTTTT. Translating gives CASSQDVRGAWTGELFF.

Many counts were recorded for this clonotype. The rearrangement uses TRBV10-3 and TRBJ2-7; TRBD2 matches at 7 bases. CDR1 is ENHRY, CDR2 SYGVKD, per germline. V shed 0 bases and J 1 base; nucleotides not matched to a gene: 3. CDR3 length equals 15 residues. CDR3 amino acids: CAISESTAGSYEQYF. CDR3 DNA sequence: TGTGCCATCAGTGAGTCCACAGCGGGGTCCTACGAGCAGTACTTC.

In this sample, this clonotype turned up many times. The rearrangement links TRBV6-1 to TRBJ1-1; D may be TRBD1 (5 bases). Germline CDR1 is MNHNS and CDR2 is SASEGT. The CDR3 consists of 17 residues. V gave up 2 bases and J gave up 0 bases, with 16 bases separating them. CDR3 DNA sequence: TGTGCCAGCAGTGAAAGATGGGGACTCCGCATGAACACTGAAGCTTTCTTT. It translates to CASSERWGLRMNTEAFF.

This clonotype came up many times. DNA for the CDR3: TGTGCCAGCAGTTACATCGGGGGGTGGCATCAGCCCCAGCATTTT. Amino acids: CASSYIGGWHQPQHF. The chain joins TRBV6-5 to TRBJ1-5, with D possibly TRBD1 on 5 matching bases. Germline values: CDR1 MNHEY, CDR2 SVGAGI. V dropped 2 bases and J dropped 5 bases, with 13 bases sitting between them. The CDR3 extends over 15 amino acids.

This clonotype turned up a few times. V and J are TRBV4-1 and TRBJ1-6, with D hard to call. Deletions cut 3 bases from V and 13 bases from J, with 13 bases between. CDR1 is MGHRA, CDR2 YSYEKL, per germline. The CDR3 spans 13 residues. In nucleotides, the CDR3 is TGCGCCAGCAGCCAGGGCCCGTCCTATCCCCTCCACTTT. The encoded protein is CASSQGPSYPLHF.

The CDR3 DNA follows: TGTGCCAGCAGTTTGGATCACCTCCGTGTCGAAAACATTCAGTACTTC. It translates to CASSLDHLRVENIQYF. V is TRBV12-3 or TRBV12-4 and J is TRBJ2-4, with D unclear. The V end was cut by 3 bases, the J end by 5 bases, with 17 bases between. This CDR3 spans 16 amino acids.

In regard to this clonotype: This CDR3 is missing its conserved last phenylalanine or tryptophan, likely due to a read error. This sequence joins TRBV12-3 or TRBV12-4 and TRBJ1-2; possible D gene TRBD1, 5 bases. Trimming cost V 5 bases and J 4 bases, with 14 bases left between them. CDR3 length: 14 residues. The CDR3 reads CASSQGRDFYGYTL. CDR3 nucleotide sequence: TGTGCCAGCAGTCAGGGACGGGACTTCTATGGCTACACCTTA.

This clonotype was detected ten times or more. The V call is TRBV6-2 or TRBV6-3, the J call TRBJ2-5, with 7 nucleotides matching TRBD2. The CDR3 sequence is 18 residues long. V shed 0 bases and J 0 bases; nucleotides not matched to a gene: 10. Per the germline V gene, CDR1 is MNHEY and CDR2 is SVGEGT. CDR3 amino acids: CASSYSSHRTRYQETQYF. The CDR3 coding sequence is TGTGCCAGCAGTTACTCGAGTCACCGGACTAGATACCAAGAGACCCAGTACTTC.

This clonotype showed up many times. The CDR3 nucleotides are TGTGCCAGCAGAAGAGGACTAGCGGGGAGTCAAGAGACCCAGTACTTC. Protein: CASRRGLAGSQETQYF. V gene TRBV7-2 combines with J gene TRBJ2-5; 12 bases are a match to TRBD2. The CDR3 length is 16 residues. Germline lookup yields CDR1 SGHTA and CDR2 FQGNSA. The trim removed 6 bases at V and 2 bases at J, leaving 7 bases unmatched.

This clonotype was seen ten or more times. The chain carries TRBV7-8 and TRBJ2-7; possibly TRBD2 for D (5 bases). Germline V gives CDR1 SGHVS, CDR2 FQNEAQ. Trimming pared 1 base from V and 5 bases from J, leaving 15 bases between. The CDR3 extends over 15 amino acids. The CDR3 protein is CASSLGRSRGNEQYF. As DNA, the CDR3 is TGTGCCAGCAGCTTAGGAAGGAGCCGGGGTAACGAGCAGTACTTC. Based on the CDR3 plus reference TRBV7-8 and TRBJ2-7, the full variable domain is GAGVSQSPRYKVAKRGQDVALRCDPISGHVSLFWYQQALGQGPEFLTYFQNEAQLDKSGLPSDRFFAERPEGSVSTLKIQRTQQEDSAVYLCASSLGRSRGNEQYFGPGTRLTVT.

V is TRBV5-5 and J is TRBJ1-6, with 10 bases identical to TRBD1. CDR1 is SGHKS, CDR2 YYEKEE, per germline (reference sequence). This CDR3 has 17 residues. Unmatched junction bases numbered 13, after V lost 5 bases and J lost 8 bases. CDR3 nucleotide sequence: TGTGCCAGCAGTCGCCGGGACAGGGGAGGTATTGATTCACCCCTCCACTTT. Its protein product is CASSRRDRGGIDSPLHF.

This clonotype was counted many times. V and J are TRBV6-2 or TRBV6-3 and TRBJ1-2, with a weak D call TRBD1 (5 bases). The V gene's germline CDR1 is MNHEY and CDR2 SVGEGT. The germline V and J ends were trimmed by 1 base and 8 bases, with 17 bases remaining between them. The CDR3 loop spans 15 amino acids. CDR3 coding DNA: TGTGCCAGCAGTTACTACCGGGACGGTGCCCTCGGCTACACCTTC. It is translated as CASSYYRDGALGYTF.

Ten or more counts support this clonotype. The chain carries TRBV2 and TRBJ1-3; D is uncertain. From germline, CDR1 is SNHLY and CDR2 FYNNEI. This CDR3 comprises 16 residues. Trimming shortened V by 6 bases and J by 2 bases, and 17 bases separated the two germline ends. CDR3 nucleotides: TGTGCCAGCAGCGGACCCGTCGAGGGCCCTGGAAACACCATATATTTT. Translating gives CASSGPVEGPGNTIYF.

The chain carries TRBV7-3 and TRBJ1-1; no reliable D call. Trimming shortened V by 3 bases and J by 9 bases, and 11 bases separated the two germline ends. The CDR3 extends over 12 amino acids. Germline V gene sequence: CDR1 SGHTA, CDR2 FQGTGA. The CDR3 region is CASSFRGGKAFF. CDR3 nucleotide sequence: TGTGCCAGCAGCTTCCGAGGTGGCAAAGCTTTCTTT.